The present TCR beta chain was sequenced within a study of blood T cell repertoires in COVID-19. On the study more broadly: The samples span acute and convalescent COVID-19 from the United States, Italy and Spain.

The CDR3 sequence is 20 residues long. Germline V lookup: CDR1 SQVTM, CDR2 ANQGSEA. The V and J ends lost 0 bases and 7 bases respectively, with 31 bases between them. In the study's own analysis: From reference gene primer amplification, estimates of nucleated cell counts were derived. Clones were read by immunoSEQ multiplex PCR, and TCRdb kept only the in-frame ones, dropping some. V and J calls and clone size are as listed in that table; D and trimming were resolved from the DNA. The table includes around 270,000 clones, around nine tenths detected once. This TCR derives from a man aged 40-50 years who had recovered from COVID-19. Sequences were obtained from peripheral blood. The chain couples TRBV29-1 to TRBJ2-1, with D perhaps matching TRBD2 (6 bases). The CDR3 DNA reads as TGCAGCGTTGAAGATCAAAGAAAGGCCGGGACTCGACCTCGAGGGAATGAGCAGTTCTTC. It encodes CSVEDQRKAGTRPRGNEQFF.